Reported below is one TCR beta chain. The sample is drawn from a study of OX40 agonist ivuxolimab in advanced cancers. Whole-study context: Participants averaged approximately 65 years of age (range about 23 to 90) and were over 75% male.

The protocol was immunoSEQ multiplex PCR, while the TCRdb copy is restricted to in-frame clones and leaves out a portion. The sample yields about 66,000 clones, around 83% seen once. V shed 4 bases and J shed 4 bases, with 11 bases lying between them. The CDR3 has 13 residues. CDR1 is MNHNY, CDR2 SVGAGI, per germline (reference sequence). The chain is built from TRBV6-6 and TRBJ2-7; unclear D gene. This receptor was obtained from an adult with an advanced solid tumor such as melanoma, head and neck, liver or kidney cancer. Sequencing used CD4+ or CD8+ T cells sorted from blood, obtained in a trial of the OX40 agonist ivuxolimab. This CDR3 reads CASSSPGNYEQYF. The CDR3 bases are TGTGCCAGCAGTTCGCCTGGAAATTACGAGCAGTACTTC.